Listed below are T cell receptor beta chains from one sample, sequenced in a study of molecular identifiers for immune sequencing clone quantification. TCRdb redid the calling of the PCR reads with MiXCR, one entry per CDR3 protein. The sample has over 550,000 distinct CDR3 sequences; 25% are singletons. Sequencing input: naive CD8+ T cells from blood, with Jurkat cell RNA spiked in. The receptors derive from a human donor in good health. Some libraries in this study had Jurkat cell RNA spiked in. Both conserved end residues are part of each CDR3. Fields, in order: V gene, J gene, D gene, clone size, CDR3 protein, CDR3 DNA. D genes are given only for firm matches. Clone size is stated in some rows and not others, as once, few, many or a class when expanded.

v_gene: TRBV6-5; j_gene: TRBJ2-7; d_gene: .; abundance: few; CDR3aa: CASSYTSSYEQYF; CDR3nt: TGTGCCAGCAGTTACACTAGCTCCTACGAGCAGTACTTC
v_gene: TRBV28; j_gene: TRBJ2-7; d_gene: .; abundance: .; CDR3aa: CASSLLSGTSYEQYF; CDR3nt: TGTGCCAGCAGTTTATTATCCGGGACCTCCTACGAGCAGTACTTC
v_gene: TRBV2; j_gene: TRBJ2-3; d_gene: TRBD2; abundance: many; CDR3aa: CASSDPGLVGTDTQYF; CDR3nt: TGTGCCAGCAGTGATCCCGGACTAGTAGGCACAGATACGCAGTATTTT
v_gene: TRBV20-1; j_gene: TRBJ2-7; d_gene: TRBD2; abundance: .; CDR3aa: CSARDGATSGFSSHEQYF; CDR3nt: TGCAGTGCTAGAGATGGCGCGACTAGCGGGTTTAGCTCCCACGAGCAGTACTTC
v_gene: TRBV7-8; j_gene: TRBJ1-1; d_gene: .; abundance: many; CDR3aa: CASSPVRGTEAFF; CDR3nt: TGTGCCAGCAGCCCCGTTCGAGGCACTGAAGCTTTCTTT
v_gene: TRBV10-3; j_gene: TRBJ2-5; d_gene: TRBD1; abundance: many; CDR3aa: CAISESSREGGETQYF; CDR3nt: TGTGCCATCAGTGAGTCCAGCCGGGAAGGGGGCGAGACCCAGTACTTC
v_gene: TRBV20-1; j_gene: TRBJ2-7; d_gene: .; abundance: many; CDR3aa: CSARDTRNYEQYF; CDR3nt: TGCAGTGCTAGAGATACGCGAAACTACGAGCAGTACTTC
v_gene: TRBV7-7; j_gene: TRBJ2-2; d_gene: .; abundance: few; CDR3aa: CASSLGTSTGELFF; CDR3nt: TGTGCCAGCAGCTTAGGGACAAGCACCGGGGAGCTGTTTTTT
v_gene: TRBV7-9; j_gene: TRBJ2-2; d_gene: .; abundance: many; CDR3aa: CASSLVVQTNTGELFF; CDR3nt: TGTGCCAGCAGCTTAGTCGTACAGACGAACACCGGGGAGCTGTTTTTT
v_gene: TRBV29-1; j_gene: TRBJ2-3; d_gene: TRBD2; abundance: many; CDR3aa: CSVEEVRLAGLIATQYF; CDR3nt: TGCAGCGTTGAAGAAGTTAGGCTAGCGGGGCTCATCGCTACGCAGTATTTT
v_gene: TRBV14; j_gene: TRBJ2-7; d_gene: TRBD2; abundance: few; CDR3aa: CASSSGTRNEQYF; CDR3nt: TGTGCCAGCAGCTCTGGGACTAGGAACGAGCAGTACTTC
v_gene: TRBV28; j_gene: TRBJ2-7; d_gene: .; abundance: many; CDR3aa: CASSRDSDYEQYF; CDR3nt: TGTGCCAGCAGCCGAGACTCGGACTACGAGCAGTACTTC
v_gene: TRBV4-1; j_gene: TRBJ2-3; d_gene: .; abundance: .; CDR3aa: CASSQDFGVLAITDTQYF; CDR3nt: TGCGCCAGCAGCCAAGATTTCGGAGTTTTAGCCATCACAGATACGCAGTATTTT
v_gene: TRBV14; j_gene: TRBJ1-1; d_gene: .; abundance: many; CDR3aa: CASSQLSNTEAFF; CDR3nt: TGTGCCAGCAGCCAATTATCGAACACTGAAGCTTTCTTT
v_gene: TRBV7-9; j_gene: TRBJ2-1; d_gene: .; abundance: few; CDR3aa: CASSLVGARNEQFF; CDR3nt: TGTGCCAGCAGCTTAGTGGGGGCAAGGAATGAGCAGTTCTTC
v_gene: TRBV21-1; j_gene: TRBJ2-3; d_gene: .; abundance: few; CDR3aa: CASSKEGQGKGSLAGRRSTDTQYF; CDR3nt: TGTGCCAGCAGCAAAGAGGGACAGGGGAAAGGATCATTGGCGGGGAGAAGAAGCACAGATACGCAGTATTTT
v_gene: TRBV20-1; j_gene: TRBJ1-6; d_gene: TRBD1; abundance: .; CDR3aa: CSARDTWAGTGDSPLHF; CDR3nt: TGCAGTGCTAGAGATACTTGGGCCGGGACAGGGGATTCACCCCTCCACTTT
v_gene: TRBV7-8; j_gene: TRBJ1-5; d_gene: TRBD1; abundance: .; CDR3aa: CASSLAWGDSAGNQPQHF; CDR3nt: TGTGCCAGCAGCTTAGCTTGGGGGGACAGCGCGGGCAATCAGCCCCAGCATTTT
v_gene: TRBV7-9; j_gene: TRBJ2-3; d_gene: .; abundance: many; CDR3aa: CASSLGGTAQYF; CDR3nt: TGTGCCAGCAGCCTGGGCGGGACTGCGCAGTATTTT
v_gene: TRBV28; j_gene: TRBJ2-7; d_gene: TRBD1; abundance: .; CDR3aa: CASGLLRTGGYEQYF; CDR3nt: TGTGCCAGCGGCCTCCTTCGGACAGGGGGATACGAGCAGTACTTC
v_gene: TRBV6-1; j_gene: TRBJ2-7; d_gene: .; abundance: .; CDR3aa: CASSPLGACEQYF; CDR3nt: TGTGCCAGCAGCCCCCTGGGAGCCTGCGAGCAGTACTTC
v_gene: TRBV7-9; j_gene: TRBJ1-4; d_gene: .; abundance: .; CDR3aa: CASSQRVADEKLFF; CDR3nt: TGTGCCAGCAGCCAGAGGGTGGCGGATGAAAAACTGTTTTTT
v_gene: TRBV20-1; j_gene: TRBJ2-1; d_gene: .; abundance: few; CDR3aa: CSARVAFGEYDDEQFF; CDR3nt: TGCAGTGCTAGAGTGGCGTTTGGGGAGTACGACGATGAGCAGTTCTTC
v_gene: TRBV6-1; j_gene: TRBJ1-2; d_gene: .; abundance: .; CDR3aa: CASWRGGNYGYTF; CDR3nt: TGTGCCAGCTGGAGGGGGGGGAACTATGGCTACACCTTC
v_gene: TRBV20-1; j_gene: TRBJ2-7; d_gene: .; abundance: .; CDR3aa: CSATLLGEQYF; CDR3nt: TGCAGTGCTACCCTCTTAGGAGAGCAGTACTTC
v_gene: TRBV4-1; j_gene: TRBJ1-5; d_gene: .; abundance: .; CDR3aa: CANSQNNNNQPQHF; CDR3nt: TGCGCCAACAGCCAAAATAATAACAATCAGCCCCAGCATTTT
v_gene: TRBV29-1; j_gene: TRBJ2-1; d_gene: TRBD2; abundance: .; CDR3aa: CSVEGATSGNYNEQFF; CDR3nt: TGCAGCGTTGAAGGTGCGACTAGCGGGAATTACAATGAGCAGTTCTTC
v_gene: TRBV7-9; j_gene: TRBJ1-5; d_gene: .; abundance: many; CDR3aa: CASSPTENQPQHF; CDR3nt: TGTGCCAGCAGCCCGACCGAAAATCAGCCCCAGCATTTT
v_gene: TRBV7-9; j_gene: TRBJ1-4; d_gene: TRBD1; abundance: .; CDR3aa: CASSNRGHDEKLFF; CDR3nt: TGTGCCAGCAGCAACAGGGGGCATGATGAAAAACTGTTTTTT
v_gene: TRBV27; j_gene: TRBJ2-2; d_gene: .; abundance: few; CDR3aa: CASRDLGTGELFF; CDR3nt: TGTGCCAGCCGGGACTTGGGCACCGGGGAGCTGTTTTTT
v_gene: TRBV19; j_gene: TRBJ2-2; d_gene: TRBD1; abundance: many; CDR3aa: CASSTGGRGTGELFF; CDR3nt: TGTGCCAGTAGTACAGGGGGCCGAGGCACCGGGGAGCTGTTTTTT
v_gene: TRBV6-1; j_gene: TRBJ1-5; d_gene: .; abundance: many; CDR3aa: CASTVRADSNQPQHF; CDR3nt: TGTGCCAGCACCGTTCGGGCAGATAGCAATCAGCCCCAGCATTTT
v_gene: TRBV25-1; j_gene: TRBJ2-7; d_gene: TRBD1; abundance: many; CDR3aa: CASSDTGGRREQYF; CDR3nt: TGTGCCAGCAGCGATACAGGGGGCAGGCGCGAGCAGTACTTC
v_gene: TRBV27; j_gene: TRBJ2-7; d_gene: .; abundance: .; CDR3aa: CASSPSTPTYEQYF; CDR3nt: TGTGCCAGCAGTCCGTCGACCCCAACCTACGAGCAGTACTTC
v_gene: TRBV27; j_gene: TRBJ1-5; d_gene: .; abundance: .; CDR3aa: CASSPFWGGVYSQPQHF; CDR3nt: TGTGCCAGCAGTCCTTTCTGGGGTGGTGTTTATAGTCAGCCCCAGCATTTT
v_gene: TRBV14; j_gene: TRBJ2-5; d_gene: .; abundance: many; CDR3aa: CASSHSLIDWTQYF; CDR3nt: TGTGCCAGCAGCCATAGCCTGATAGATTGGACCCAGTACTTC
v_gene: TRBV13; j_gene: TRBJ2-3; d_gene: .; abundance: .; CDR3aa: CASSLVQNTDTQYF; CDR3nt: TGTGCCAGCAGCTTAGTACAGAACACAGATACGCAGTATTTT
v_gene: TRBV20-1; j_gene: TRBJ1-1; d_gene: .; abundance: many; CDR3aa: CSAQGLNTEAFF; CDR3nt: TGCAGTGCCCAGGGGTTGAACACTGAAGCTTTCTTT
v_gene: TRBV18; j_gene: TRBJ2-1; d_gene: TRBD1; abundance: few; CDR3aa: CASSPRDRVTNEQFF; CDR3nt: TGTGCCAGCTCACCCCGGGACAGGGTAACGAATGAGCAGTTCTTC
v_gene: TRBV29-1; j_gene: TRBJ1-2; d_gene: .; abundance: many; CDR3aa: CSVQVFSDPNYGYTF; CDR3nt: TGCAGCGTCCAAGTTTTTTCGGACCCTAACTATGGCTACACCTTC
v_gene: TRBV28; j_gene: TRBJ2-3; d_gene: TRBD1; abundance: many; CDR3aa: CASSIGTGSTDTQYF; CDR3nt: TGTGCCAGCAGTATAGGGACAGGGAGCACAGATACGCAGTATTTT
v_gene: TRBV5-6; j_gene: TRBJ2-7; d_gene: .; abundance: few; CDR3aa: CASSMSVTYEQYF; CDR3nt: TGTGCCAGCAGCATGTCAGTGACCTACGAGCAGTACTTC
v_gene: TRBV25-1; j_gene: TRBJ2-1; d_gene: TRBD1; abundance: few; CDR3aa: CASSERGLRRGGYNEQFF; CDR3nt: TGTGCCAGCAGTGAAAGGGGGCTGCGCCGAGGAGGATACAATGAGCAGTTCTTC
v_gene: TRBV3-1; j_gene: TRBJ2-7; d_gene: TRBD2; abundance: few; CDR3aa: CASSQEKGRGNYEQYF; CDR3nt: TGTGCCAGCAGCCAAGAAAAGGGGCGGGGGAACTACGAGCAGTACTTC
v_gene: TRBV4-3; j_gene: TRBJ1-3; d_gene: .; abundance: few; CDR3aa: CASSQDWGISGNTIYF; CDR3nt: TGCGCCAGCAGCCAAGATTGGGGCATCTCTGGAAACACCATATATTTT
v_gene: TRBV9; j_gene: TRBJ2-5; d_gene: .; abundance: .; CDR3aa: CASSAPRAYAPETQYF; CDR3nt: TGTGCCAGCAGCGCCCCCAGAGCCTACGCTCCCGAGACCCAGTACTTC
v_gene: TRBV18; j_gene: TRBJ2-7; d_gene: .; abundance: many; CDR3aa: CASSPGRLSSYEQYF; CDR3nt: TGTGCCAGCTCACCGGGCCGACTTAGCTCCTACGAGCAGTACTTC
v_gene: TRBV6-2/TRBV6-3; j_gene: TRBJ2-6; d_gene: .; abundance: many; CDR3aa: CASSIRSGANVLTF; CDR3nt: TGTGCCAGCTCTATTAGATCTGGGGCCAACGTCCTGACTTTC
v_gene: TRBV11-2; j_gene: TRBJ2-5; d_gene: .; abundance: .; CDR3aa: CASSLAGGEGEPQYF; CDR3nt: TGTGCCAGCAGCTTAGCGGGGGGCGAGGGGGAGCCCCAGTACTTC
v_gene: TRBV20-1; j_gene: TRBJ1-2; d_gene: .; abundance: few; CDR3aa: CSARQDYGYTF; CDR3nt: TGCAGTGCTCGACAGGACTATGGCTACACCTTC
v_gene: TRBV5-6; j_gene: TRBJ2-4; d_gene: .; abundance: many; CDR3aa: CASSLKAVARGAKNIQYF; CDR3nt: TGTGCCAGCAGCTTGAAGGCGGTAGCGAGAGGAGCCAAAAACATTCAGTACTTC
v_gene: TRBV6-1; j_gene: TRBJ2-2; d_gene: .; abundance: .; CDR3aa: CASSPGVLRTGELFF; CDR3nt: TGTGCCAGCAGTCCAGGGGTTCTACGCACCGGGGAGCTGTTTTTT
v_gene: TRBV19; j_gene: TRBJ2-1; d_gene: .; abundance: many; CDR3aa: CASSISNGEQFF; CDR3nt: TGTGCCAGTAGTATCTCTAACGGTGAGCAGTTCTTC
v_gene: TRBV19; j_gene: TRBJ1-1; d_gene: .; abundance: few; CDR3aa: CASSWAAGGGTEAFF; CDR3nt: TGTGCCAGTAGTTGGGCAGCCGGGGGTGGCACTGAAGCTTTCTTT